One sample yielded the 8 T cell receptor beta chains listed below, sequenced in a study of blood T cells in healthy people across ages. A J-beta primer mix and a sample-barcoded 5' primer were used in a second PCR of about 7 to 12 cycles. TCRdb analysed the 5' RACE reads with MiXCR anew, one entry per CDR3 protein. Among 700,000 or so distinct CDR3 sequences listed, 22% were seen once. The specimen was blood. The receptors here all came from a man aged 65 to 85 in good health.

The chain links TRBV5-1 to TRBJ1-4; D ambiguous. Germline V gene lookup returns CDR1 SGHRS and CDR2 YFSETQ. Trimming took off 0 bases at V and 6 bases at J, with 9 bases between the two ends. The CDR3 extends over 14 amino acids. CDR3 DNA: TGCGCCAGCAGCTTGGAGGGTCGGGATGAAAAACTGTTTTTT. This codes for CASSLEGRDEKLFF.

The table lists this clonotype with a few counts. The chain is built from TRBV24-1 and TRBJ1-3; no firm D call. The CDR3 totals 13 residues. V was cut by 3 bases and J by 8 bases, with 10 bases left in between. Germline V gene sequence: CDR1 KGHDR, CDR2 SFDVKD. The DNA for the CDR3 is TGTGCCACCAGTGATCCCCCGGTCGACACCATATATTTT. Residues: CATSDPPVDTIYF.

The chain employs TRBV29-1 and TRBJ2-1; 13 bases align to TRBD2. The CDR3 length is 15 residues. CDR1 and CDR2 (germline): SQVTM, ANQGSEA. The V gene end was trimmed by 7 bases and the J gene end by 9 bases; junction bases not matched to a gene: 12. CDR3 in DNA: TGCAGCGCTTCGATACTAGCGGGAGGGCCAGCTGAGCAGTTCTTC. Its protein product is CSASILAGGPAEQFF.

The DNA for the CDR3 is TGTGCCAGCAGCTTAGAGGGAGGGCAGACCCAGTACTTC. As protein: CASSLEGGQTQYF. V usage is TRBV7-8 and J usage is TRBJ2-5; 7 bases line up with TRBD2. Losses at the gene ends were 1 base for V and 6 bases for J; bases not matched to a gene: 2. This CDR3 spans 13 amino acids. CDR1 and CDR2 (germline): SGHVS, FQNEAQ.

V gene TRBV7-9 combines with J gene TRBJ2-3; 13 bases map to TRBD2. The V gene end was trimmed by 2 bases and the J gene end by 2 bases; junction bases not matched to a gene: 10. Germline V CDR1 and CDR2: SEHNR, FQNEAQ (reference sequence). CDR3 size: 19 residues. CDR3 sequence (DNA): TGTGCCAGCAGCTTACCCGACCCACTAGCGGGAGGGCCCACAGATACGCAGTATTTT. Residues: CASSLPDPLAGGPTDTQYF.

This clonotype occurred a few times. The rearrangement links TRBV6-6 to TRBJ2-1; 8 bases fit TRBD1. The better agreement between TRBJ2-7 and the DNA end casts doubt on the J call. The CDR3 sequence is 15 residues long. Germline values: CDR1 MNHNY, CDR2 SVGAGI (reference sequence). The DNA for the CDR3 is TGTGCCAGCAGTACGACAGGGGTAGAACCCTACGAGCAGTACTTC. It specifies CASSTTGVEPYEQYF.

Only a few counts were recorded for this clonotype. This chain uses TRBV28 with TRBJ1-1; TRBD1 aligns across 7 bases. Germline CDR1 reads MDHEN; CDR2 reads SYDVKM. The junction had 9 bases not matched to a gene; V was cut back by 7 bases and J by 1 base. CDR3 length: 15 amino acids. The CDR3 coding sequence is TGTGCCAGCACCTCTACAGGGGCGGGGAACACTGAAGCTTTCTTT. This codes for CASTSTGAGNTEAFF.

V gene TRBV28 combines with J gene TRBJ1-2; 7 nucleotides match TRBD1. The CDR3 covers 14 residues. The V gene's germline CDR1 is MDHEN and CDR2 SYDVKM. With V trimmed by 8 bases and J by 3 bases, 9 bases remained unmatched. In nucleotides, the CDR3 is TGTGCCAGCGGCCGACTCGGGACAGACTATGGCTACACCTTC. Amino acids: CASGRLGTDYGYTF.